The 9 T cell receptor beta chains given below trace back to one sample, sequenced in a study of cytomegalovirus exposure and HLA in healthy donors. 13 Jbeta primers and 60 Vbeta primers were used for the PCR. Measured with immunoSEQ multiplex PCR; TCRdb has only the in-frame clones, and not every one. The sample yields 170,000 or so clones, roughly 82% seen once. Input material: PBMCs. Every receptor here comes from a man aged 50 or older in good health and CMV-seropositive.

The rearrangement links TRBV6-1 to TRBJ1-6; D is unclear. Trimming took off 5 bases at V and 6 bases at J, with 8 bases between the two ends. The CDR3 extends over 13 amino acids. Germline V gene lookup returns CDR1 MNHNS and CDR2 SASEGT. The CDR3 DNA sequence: TGTGCCAGCAGTTCTGTCGGTAATTCACCCCTCCACTTT. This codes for CASSSVGNSPLHF.

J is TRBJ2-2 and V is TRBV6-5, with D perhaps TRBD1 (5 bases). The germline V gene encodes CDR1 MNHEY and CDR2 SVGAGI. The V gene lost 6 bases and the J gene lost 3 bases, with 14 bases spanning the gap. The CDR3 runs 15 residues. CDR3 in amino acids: CASRPPGPHTGELFF. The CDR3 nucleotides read TGTGCCAGCAGACCCCCAGGGCCCCACACCGGGGAGCTGTTTTTT.

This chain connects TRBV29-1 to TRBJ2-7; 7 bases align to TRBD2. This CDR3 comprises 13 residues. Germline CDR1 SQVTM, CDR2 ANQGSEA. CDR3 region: CRLFGGSSYEQYV. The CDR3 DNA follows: TGCAGGTTATTCGGCGGGAGCTCCTACGAGCAGTACGTC.

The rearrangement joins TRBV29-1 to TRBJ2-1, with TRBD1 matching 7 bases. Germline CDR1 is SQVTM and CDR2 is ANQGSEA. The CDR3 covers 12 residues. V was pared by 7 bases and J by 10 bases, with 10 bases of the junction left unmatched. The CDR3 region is CSAKTGPTEQFF. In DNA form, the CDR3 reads TGCAGCGCAAAGACAGGGCCCACGGAGCAGTTCTTC.

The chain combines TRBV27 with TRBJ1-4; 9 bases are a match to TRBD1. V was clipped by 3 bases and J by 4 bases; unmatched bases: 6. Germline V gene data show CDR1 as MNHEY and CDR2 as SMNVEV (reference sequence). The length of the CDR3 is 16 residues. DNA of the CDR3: TGTGCCAGCAGTTTCTCGGGACAGGGACTTAATGAAAAACTGTTTTTT. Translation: CASSFSGQGLNEKLFF.

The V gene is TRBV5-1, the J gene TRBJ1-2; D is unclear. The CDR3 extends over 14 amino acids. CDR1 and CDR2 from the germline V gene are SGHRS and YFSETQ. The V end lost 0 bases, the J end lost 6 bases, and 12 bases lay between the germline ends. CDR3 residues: CASSLAQVGDGYTF. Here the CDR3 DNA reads TGCGCCAGCAGCTTGGCCCAGGTGGGAGATGGCTACACCTTC.

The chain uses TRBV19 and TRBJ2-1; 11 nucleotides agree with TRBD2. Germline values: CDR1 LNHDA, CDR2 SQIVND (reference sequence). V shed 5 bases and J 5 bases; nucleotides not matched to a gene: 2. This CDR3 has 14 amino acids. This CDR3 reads CASSLLAGDNEQFF. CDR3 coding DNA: TGTGCCAGTAGTCTACTAGCGGGGGACAATGAGCAGTTCTTC. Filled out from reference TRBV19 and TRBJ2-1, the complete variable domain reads DGGITQSPKYLFRKEGQNVTLSCEQNLNHDAMYWYRQDPGQGLRLIYYSQIVNDFQKGDIAEGYSVSREKKESFPLTVTSAQKNPTAFYLCASSLLAGDNEQFFGPGTRLTVL.

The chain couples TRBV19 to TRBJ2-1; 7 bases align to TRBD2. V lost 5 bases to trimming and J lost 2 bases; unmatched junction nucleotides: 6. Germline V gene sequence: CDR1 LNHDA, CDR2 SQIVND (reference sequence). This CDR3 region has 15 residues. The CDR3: CASSSVAGPYNEQFF. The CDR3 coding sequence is TGTGCCAGTAGTTCGGTAGCGGGCCCCTACAATGAGCAGTTCTTC.

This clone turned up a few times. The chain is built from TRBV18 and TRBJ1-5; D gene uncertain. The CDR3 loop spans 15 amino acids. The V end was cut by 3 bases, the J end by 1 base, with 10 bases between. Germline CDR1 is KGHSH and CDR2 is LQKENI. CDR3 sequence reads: CASSPPERSNQPQHF. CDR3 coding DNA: TGTGCCAGCTCACCGCCAGAGAGGAGCAATCAGCCCCAGCATTTT.